The rows below give T cell receptor beta chains drawn from one sample of a study of T cell changes during pregnancy in multiple sclerosis. TCRdb's copy holds only in-frame clones and misses some; the assay was immunoSEQ multiplex PCR. The table records tens of thousands of clones, over 85% of them present only once. This specimen was peripheral blood, taken in the third trimester of pregnancy. Source of these receptors: a female donor in good health, enrolled as a control in a pregnancy study. CDR3s include the opening cysteine and the closing phenylalanine or tryptophan. The order of the fields is D gene, V gene, J gene, clone size, CDR3 DNA, CDR3 protein. A D gene is named only where the DNA matches it firmly. For some rows the clone size is stated as once, few or many, or as a class when expanded; others skip it.

TRBD2	TRBV28	TRBJ2-3	.	TGTGCCAGCTCCGTCGGGGGGGAAGAAGATACGCAGTATTTT	CASSVGGEEDTQYF
TRBD2	TRBV4-1	TRBJ2-1	.	TGCGCCAGCAGCCAGAGAGCGGGAGAGGGTTTCTACAATGAGCAGTTCTTC	CASSQRAGEGFYNEQFF
.	TRBV19	TRBJ1-5	.	TGTGCCAGTAGTACCGACGGACGGGACAATCAGCCCCAGCATTTT	CASSTDGRDNQPQHF
.	TRBV6-1	TRBJ1-1	.	TGTGCCAGCAGTGAAGCTGGACAGCCTGAAGCTTTCTTT	CASSEAGQPEAFF
.	TRBV13	TRBJ2-7	.	TGTGCCAGCAGCTTGGCCAGGGAAGTCTACGAGCAGTACTTC	CASSLAREVYEQYF
TRBD2	TRBV19	TRBJ2-7	.	TGTGCCAGTAGTATGCGGTTAGCGGGAGAGAATTTCGGCTACGAGCAGTACTTC	CASSMRLAGENFGYEQYF
.	TRBV2	TRBJ2-7	.	TGTGCCAGCAGTTACACAGGGCAAGAGCAGTACTTC	CASSYTGQEQYF
TRBD1	TRBV18	TRBJ1-1	.	TGTGCCAGCTCACCGACGACAGGGGACACTGAAGCTTTCTTT	CASSPTTGDTEAFF
.	TRBV2	TRBJ2-1	.	TGTGCCAGCACCGCGGGCTCCTACAATGAGCAGTTCTTC	CASTAGSYNEQFF
.	TRBV6-6	TRBJ2-7	once	TGTGCCAGCAGTCATTCGGGGAGAGGGACCTACGAGCAGTACTTC	CASSHSGRGTYEQYF
TRBD2	TRBV4-1	TRBJ2-7	.	TGCGCCAGCAGCCCTCGGACTAGCGGATACTACGAGCAGTACTTC	CASSPRTSGYYEQYF
.	TRBV29-1	TRBJ2-1	.	TGCAGCGTCCCGCGAGGCTCCTACAATGAGCAGTTCTTC	CSVPRGSYNEQFF
TRBD2	TRBV5-1	TRBJ2-7	.	TGCGCCAGCAGCTCGAGCGGTAGCGGGGACCCTTACGAGCAGTACTTC	CASSSSGSGDPYEQYF
.	TRBV28	TRBJ2-3	.	TGTGCCAGCAGCCCCGCCGGCCCTGGGGGGACAGATACGCAGTATTTT	CASSPAGPGGTDTQYF
TRBD2	TRBV27	TRBJ2-7	.	TGTGCCAGCAGCCGGGAGGGGTACGAGCAGTACTTC	CASSREGYEQYF
.	TRBV6-1	TRBJ2-7	.	TGTGCCAGCAGTGGAACAGTATACGAGCAGTACTTC	CASSGTVYEQYF
TRBD1	TRBV27	TRBJ1-1	.	TGTGCCAGCAGTTTGCCAGGGGGTACTGAAGCTTTCTTT	CASSLPGGTEAFF
TRBD2	TRBV28	TRBJ2-7	.	TGTGCCAGCAGTTCCGGGAGGTGGCCCAACGAGCAGTACTTC	CASSSGRWPNEQYF
.	TRBV13	TRBJ1-1	.	TGTGCCAGCAGCTTAGGCAGGGCCGATGAAGCTTTCTTT	CASSLGRADEAFF
.	TRBV28	TRBJ2-7	.	TGTGCCAGCAGTCCAGCTGGGGTCTGGGGCAACGAGCAGTACTTC	CASSPAGVWGNEQYF
.	TRBV28	TRBJ1-4	.	TGTGCCAGCAGACGACCAGGGAGGGTGAATGAAAAACTGTTTTTT	CASRRPGRVNEKLFF
TRBD2	TRBV28	TRBJ2-2	.	TGTGCCAGCAGCCTTAGCGGGAGGGCCGTCGCCGGGGAGCTGTTTTTT	CASSLSGRAVAGELFF
TRBD1	TRBV27	TRBJ2-7	.	TGTGCCAGCAGTTTCAAGGGGACAGGGGACGAGCAGTACTTC	CASSFKGTGDEQYF
.	TRBV9	TRBJ1-1	.	TGTGCCAGCAGCGTAAACAGGAACACTGAAGCTTTCTTT	CASSVNRNTEAFF
.	TRBV18	TRBJ1-1	.	TGTGCCAGCTCACCGCTACGGGCTGGAGGGACTGAAGCTTTCTTT	CASSPLRAGGTEAFF
.	TRBV29-1	TRBJ2-7	.	TGCAGCGTAGTGGCGGCCTTAGAGCAGTACTTC	CSVVAALEQYF
TRBD1	TRBV28	TRBJ2-4	.	TGTGCCAGCAATTTAGGGGACAGGGGAATTCAGTACTTC	CASNLGDRGIQYF